This T cell receptor (beta chain) was found in a study of regulatory T cells in long-lasting Graves disease. As to time point: newly diagnosed GD, antithyroid drugs for less than 3 months. Preparation of the TCR library used RNA extracted from PBMCs. Germline CDR1 is LNHDA and CDR2 is SQIVND (reference sequence). Trimming pared 6 bases from V and 7 bases from J, leaving 15 bases between. This CDR3 region has 14 residues. Arm-PCR with iRepertoire HTBI primers amplified the CDR3 regions for these TCR beta libraries. TCRdb re-called the multiplex PCR reads through MiXCR, storing one row per CDR3 protein. The data contain fewer than 500,000 distinct CDR3 sequences, around 16% of them singletons. This same sample was also taken into another study, of T cells in Graves' hyperthyroidism and ophthalmopathy. That study reports: Clinical symptoms, serum thyroxine and TRAb, thyroid ultrasound and orbital computed tomography were used for the diagnoses.

This clonotype was obtained from a man aged 40-49 years with Graves disease. The sequenced sample was peripheral blood mononuclear cells (PBMCs), obtained at new diagnosis, from a patient treated with antithyroid drugs. V and J are TRBV19 and TRBJ1-4; D is uncertain. This CDR3 reads CASSRNGGSEKLFF. CDR3 DNA: TGTGCCAGTAGCCGGAACGGCGGGAGTGAAAAACTGTTTTTT.